This T cell receptor beta chain derives from a study of blood T cell repertoires in COVID-19. Produced via immunoSEQ multiplex PCR; TCRdb's table is partial and in-frame only. The data contain 350,000 to 450,000 clones, approximately 89% of them singletons. The CDR3 contains 15 residues. V was shortened by 7 bases and J by 3 bases, with 16 bases between the two germline ends. CDR1 and CDR2 from the germline V gene are MNHEY and SVGAGI. The TCR was taken from a woman aged 40 to 49 who had been exposed to COVID-19. The chain joins TRBV6-5 to TRBJ1-5; D is unresolved. What was sequenced was PBMCs or T cells enriched from blood (not recorded which). The CDR3 sequence: CASTGSGLVNQPQHF. The CDR3 DNA reads as TGTGCCAGCACTGGTTCGGGGTTGGTCAATCAGCCCCAGCATTTT.